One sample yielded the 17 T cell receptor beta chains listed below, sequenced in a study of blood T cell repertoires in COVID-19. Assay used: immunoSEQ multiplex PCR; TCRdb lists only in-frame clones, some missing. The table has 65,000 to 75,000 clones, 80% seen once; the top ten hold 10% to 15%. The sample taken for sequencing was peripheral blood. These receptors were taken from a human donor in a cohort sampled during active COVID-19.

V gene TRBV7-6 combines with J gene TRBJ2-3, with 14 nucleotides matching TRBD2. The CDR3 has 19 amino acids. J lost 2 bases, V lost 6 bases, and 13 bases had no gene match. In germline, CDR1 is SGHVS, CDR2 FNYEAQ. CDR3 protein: CASRFSTGTSGGSTDTQYF. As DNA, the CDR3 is TGTGCCAGCAGGTTTTCCACCGGGACTAGCGGGGGATCCACAGATACGCAGTATTTT.

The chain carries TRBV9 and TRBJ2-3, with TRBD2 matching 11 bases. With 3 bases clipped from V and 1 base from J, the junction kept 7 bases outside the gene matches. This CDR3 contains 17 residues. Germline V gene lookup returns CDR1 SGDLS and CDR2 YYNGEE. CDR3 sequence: CASSGRSGRAGTDTQYF. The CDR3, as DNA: TGTGCCAGCAGCGGACGTAGCGGGAGGGCCGGCACAGATACGCAGTATTTT.

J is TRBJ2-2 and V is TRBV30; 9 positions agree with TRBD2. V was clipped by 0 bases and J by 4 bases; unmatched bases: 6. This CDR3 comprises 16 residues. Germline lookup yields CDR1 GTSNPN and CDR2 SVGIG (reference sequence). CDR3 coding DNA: TGTGCCTGGAGTGTTTTTGCGGGGGGGCCCACCGGGGAGCTGTTTTTT. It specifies CAWSVFAGGPTGELFF.

The CDR3 coding sequence is TGTGCCAGCAGTCTGGACAGGGAGGCCTATGGCTACACCTTC. It specifies CASSLDREAYGYTF. The chain joins TRBV6-2 or TRBV6-3 to TRBJ1-2; 8 nucleotides agree with TRBD1. Germline-derived CDR1 and CDR2 are MNHEY and SVGEGT. The CDR3 covers 14 residues. The V segment lost 5 bases and the J segment 4 bases; nucleotides outside the gene matches: 6.

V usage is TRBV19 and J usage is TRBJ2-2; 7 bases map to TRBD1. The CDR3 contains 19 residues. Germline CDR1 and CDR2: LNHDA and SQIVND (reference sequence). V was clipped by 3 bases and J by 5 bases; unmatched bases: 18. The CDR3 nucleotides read TGTGCCAGTAGTATTGGAGCCATCGGTAGGGACAGATCGACCGGGGAGCTGTTTTTT. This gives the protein CASSIGAIGRDRSTGELFF.

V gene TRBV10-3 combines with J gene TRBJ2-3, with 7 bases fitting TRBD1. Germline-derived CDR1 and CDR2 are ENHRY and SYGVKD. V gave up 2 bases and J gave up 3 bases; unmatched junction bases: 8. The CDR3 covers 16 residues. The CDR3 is CAISEAQGTSTDTQYF. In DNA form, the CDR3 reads TGTGCCATCAGTGAGGCACAGGGGACCTCAACAGATACGCAGTATTTT.

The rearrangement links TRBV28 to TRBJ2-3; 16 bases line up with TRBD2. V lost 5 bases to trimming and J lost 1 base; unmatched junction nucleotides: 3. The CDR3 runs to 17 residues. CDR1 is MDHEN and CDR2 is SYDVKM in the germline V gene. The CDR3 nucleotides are TGTGCCAGCAGTCTGGGACTAGCGGGGGGGGGCACAGATACGCAGTATTTT. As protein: CASSLGLAGGGTDTQYF.

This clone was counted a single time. For the CDR3, the DNA is TGTGCCAGCAGCACCGACAGGGAATGGGGCAATGAGCAGTTCTTC. As protein: CASSTDREWGNEQFF. The chain has TRBV5-8 and TRBJ2-1; 7 bases agree with TRBD1. V dropped 4 bases and J dropped 6; count of bases not matched to a gene: 10. This CDR3 has 15 residues. Germline V gene lookup returns CDR1 SGHTS and CDR2 YDEGEE.

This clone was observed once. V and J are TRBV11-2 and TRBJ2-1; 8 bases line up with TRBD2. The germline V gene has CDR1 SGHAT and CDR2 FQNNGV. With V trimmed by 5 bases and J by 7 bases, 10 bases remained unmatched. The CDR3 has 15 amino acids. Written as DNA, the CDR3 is TGTGCCAGCAGCCTAAGTAGCGGGACGCTTAATGAGCAGTTCTTC. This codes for CASSLSSGTLNEQFF.

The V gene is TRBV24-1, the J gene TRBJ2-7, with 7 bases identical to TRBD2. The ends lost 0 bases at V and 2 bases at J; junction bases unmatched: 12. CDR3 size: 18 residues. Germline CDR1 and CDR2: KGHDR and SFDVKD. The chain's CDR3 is CATSDLVAESSGTYEQYV. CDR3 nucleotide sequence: TGTGCCACCAGTGATTTGGTCGCAGAGTCTAGCGGAACCTACGAGCAGTACGTC.

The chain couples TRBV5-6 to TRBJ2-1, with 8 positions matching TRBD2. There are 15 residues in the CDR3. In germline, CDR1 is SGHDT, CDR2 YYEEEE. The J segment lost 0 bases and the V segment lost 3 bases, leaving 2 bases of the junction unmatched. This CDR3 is CASSSSGGSYNEQFF. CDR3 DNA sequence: TGTGCCAGCAGCTCAAGCGGGGGCTCCTACAATGAGCAGTTCTTC.

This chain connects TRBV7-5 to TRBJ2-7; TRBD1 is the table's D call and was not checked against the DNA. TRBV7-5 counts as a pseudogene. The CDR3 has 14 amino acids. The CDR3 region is CARSWGGQTYEQYV. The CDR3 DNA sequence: TGTGCCAGAAGCTGGGGCGGACAGACCTACGAGCAGTACGTC.

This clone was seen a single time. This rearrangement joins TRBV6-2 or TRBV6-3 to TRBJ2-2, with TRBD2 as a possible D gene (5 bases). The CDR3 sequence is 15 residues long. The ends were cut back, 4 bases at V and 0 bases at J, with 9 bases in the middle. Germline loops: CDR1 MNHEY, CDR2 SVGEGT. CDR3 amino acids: CASSLRGTNTGELFF. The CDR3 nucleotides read TGTGCCAGCAGTTTGAGAGGGACGAACACCGGGGAGCTGTTTTTT.

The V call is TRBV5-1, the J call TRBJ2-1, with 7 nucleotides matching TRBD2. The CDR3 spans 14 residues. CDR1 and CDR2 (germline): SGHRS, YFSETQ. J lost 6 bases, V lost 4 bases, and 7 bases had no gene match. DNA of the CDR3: TGCGCCAGCAGCGTCCTAGCGGCCACCAATGAGCAGTTCTTC. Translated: CASSVLAATNEQFF.

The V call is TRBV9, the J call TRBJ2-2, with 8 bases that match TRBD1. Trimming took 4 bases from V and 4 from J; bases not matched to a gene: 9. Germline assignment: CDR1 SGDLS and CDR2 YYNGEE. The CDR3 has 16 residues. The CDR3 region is CASSSPRTGPTGELFF. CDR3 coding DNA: TGTGCCAGCAGCTCCCCCCGGACAGGGCCCACCGGGGAGCTGTTTTTT.

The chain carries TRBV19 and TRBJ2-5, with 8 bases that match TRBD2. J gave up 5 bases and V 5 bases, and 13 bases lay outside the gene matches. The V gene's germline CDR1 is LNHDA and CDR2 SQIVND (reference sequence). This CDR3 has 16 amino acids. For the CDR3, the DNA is TGTGCCAGTAGTGGAGTAGCGGGGTTCCGCGAGGAGACCCAGTACTTC. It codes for CASSGVAGFREETQYF.

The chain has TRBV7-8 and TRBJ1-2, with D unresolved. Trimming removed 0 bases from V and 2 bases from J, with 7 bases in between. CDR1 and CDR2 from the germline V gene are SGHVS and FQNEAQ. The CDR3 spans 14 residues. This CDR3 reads CASSLAGRNYGYTF. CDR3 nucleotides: TGTGCCAGCAGCTTAGCGGGCAGGAACTATGGCTACACCTTC.